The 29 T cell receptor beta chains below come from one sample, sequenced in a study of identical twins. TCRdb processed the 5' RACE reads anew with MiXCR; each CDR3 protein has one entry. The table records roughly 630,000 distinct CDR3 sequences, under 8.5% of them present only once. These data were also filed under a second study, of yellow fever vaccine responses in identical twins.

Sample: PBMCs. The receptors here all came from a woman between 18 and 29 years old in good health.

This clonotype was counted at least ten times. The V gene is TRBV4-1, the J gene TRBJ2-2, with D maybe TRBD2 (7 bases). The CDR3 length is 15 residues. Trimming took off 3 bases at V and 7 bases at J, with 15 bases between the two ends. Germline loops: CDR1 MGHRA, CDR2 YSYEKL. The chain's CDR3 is CASSQGAGVDGELFF. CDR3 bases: TGCGCCAGCAGCCAGGGGGCGGGAGTAGACGGGGAGCTGTTTTTT.

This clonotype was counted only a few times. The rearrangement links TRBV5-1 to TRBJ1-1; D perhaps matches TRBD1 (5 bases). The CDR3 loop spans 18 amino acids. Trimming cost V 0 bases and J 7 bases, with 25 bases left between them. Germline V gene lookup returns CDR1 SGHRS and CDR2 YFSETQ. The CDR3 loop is CASSLGQAGSSGAREAFF. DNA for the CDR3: TGCGCCAGCAGCTTGGGTCAGGCTGGGTCTTCTGGGGCCCGTGAAGCTTTCTTT.

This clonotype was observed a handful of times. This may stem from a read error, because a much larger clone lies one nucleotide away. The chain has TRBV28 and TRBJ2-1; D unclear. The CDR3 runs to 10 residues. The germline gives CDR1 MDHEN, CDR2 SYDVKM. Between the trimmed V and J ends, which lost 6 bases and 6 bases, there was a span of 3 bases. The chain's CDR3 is CASRSNEQFF. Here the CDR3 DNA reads TGTGCCAGCAGGAGCAATGAGCAGTTCTTC.

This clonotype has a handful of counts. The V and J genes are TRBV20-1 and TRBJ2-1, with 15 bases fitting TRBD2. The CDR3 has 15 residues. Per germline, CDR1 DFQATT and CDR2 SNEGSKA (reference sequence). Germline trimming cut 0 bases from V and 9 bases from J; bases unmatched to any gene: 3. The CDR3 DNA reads TGCAGTGCTAGAGAAGGACTAGCGGGAGGGGGTGAGCAGTTCTTC. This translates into CSAREGLAGGGEQFF.

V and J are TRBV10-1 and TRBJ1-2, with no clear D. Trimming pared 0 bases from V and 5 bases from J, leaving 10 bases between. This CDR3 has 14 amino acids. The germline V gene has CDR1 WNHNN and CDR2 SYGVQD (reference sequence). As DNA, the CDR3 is TGCGCCAGCAGTGAGTCAAGGACGGGATATGGCTACACCTTC. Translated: CASSESRTGYGYTF.

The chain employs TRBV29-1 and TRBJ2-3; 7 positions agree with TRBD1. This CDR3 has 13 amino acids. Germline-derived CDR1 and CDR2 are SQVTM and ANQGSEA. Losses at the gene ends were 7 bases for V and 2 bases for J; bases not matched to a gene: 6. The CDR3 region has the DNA TGCAGCGCCGACAGGGATATCACAGATACGCAGTATTTT. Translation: CSADRDITDTQYF.

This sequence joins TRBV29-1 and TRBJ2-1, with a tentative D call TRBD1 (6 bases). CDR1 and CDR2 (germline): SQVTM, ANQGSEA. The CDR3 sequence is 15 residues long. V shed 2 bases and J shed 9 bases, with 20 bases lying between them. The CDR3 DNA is TGCAGCGTTGAACCGCCAGGGATGGGCAGGGGTGAGCAGTTCTTC. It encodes CSVEPPGMGRGEQFF.

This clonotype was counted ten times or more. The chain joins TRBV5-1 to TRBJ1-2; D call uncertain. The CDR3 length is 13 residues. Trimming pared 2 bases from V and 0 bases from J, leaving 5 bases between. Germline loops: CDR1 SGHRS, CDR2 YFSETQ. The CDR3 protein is CASSLDPNYGYTF. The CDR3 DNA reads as TGCGCCAGCAGCTTAGACCCTAACTATGGCTACACCTTC.

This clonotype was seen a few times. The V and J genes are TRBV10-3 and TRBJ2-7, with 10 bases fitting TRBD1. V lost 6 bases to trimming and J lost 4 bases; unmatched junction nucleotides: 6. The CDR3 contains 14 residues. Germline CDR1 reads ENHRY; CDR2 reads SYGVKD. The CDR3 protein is CAISTGTGDYEQYV. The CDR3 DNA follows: TGTGCCATCAGCACCGGGACAGGGGATTACGAGCAGTACGTC.

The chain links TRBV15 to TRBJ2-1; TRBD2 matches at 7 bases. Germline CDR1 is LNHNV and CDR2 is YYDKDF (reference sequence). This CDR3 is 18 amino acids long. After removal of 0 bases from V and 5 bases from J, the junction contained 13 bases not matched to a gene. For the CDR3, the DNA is TGTGCCACCAGCAGAGATCATTTAGGTGGGAGGGTCAACAATGAGCAGTTCTTC. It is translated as CATSRDHLGGRVNNEQFF.

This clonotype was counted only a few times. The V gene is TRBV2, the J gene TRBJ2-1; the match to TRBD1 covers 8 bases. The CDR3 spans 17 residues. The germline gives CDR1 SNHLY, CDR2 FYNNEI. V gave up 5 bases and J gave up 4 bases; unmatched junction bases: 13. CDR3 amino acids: CASSSSRTGWTYNEQFF. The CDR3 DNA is TGTGCCAGCAGTAGCTCCCGGACAGGGTGGACGTACAATGAGCAGTTCTTC.

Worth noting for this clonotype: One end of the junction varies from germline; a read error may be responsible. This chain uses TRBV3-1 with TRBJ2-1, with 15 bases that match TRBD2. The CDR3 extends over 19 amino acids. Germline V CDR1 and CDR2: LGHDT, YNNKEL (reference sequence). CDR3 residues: CACSFWTSGRESSYNEQFF. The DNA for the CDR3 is TGTGCCTGCAGTTTTTGGACTAGCGGGAGGGAAAGCTCCTACAATGAGCAGTTCTTC.

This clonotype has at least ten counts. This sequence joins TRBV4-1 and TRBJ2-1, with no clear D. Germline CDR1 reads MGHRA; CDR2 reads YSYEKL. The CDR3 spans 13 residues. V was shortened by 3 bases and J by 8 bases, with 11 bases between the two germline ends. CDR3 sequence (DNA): TGCGCCAGCAGCCACCCCAGCTTGGATGAGCAGTTCTTC. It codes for CASSHPSLDEQFF.

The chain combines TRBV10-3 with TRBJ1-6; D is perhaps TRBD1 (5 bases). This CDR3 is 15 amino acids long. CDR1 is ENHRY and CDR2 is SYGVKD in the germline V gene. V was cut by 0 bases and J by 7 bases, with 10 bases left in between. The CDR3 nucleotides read TGTGCCATCAGTGAGTCAGGCGCAGGGAATTCACCCCTCCACTTT. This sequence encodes CAISESGAGNSPLHF.

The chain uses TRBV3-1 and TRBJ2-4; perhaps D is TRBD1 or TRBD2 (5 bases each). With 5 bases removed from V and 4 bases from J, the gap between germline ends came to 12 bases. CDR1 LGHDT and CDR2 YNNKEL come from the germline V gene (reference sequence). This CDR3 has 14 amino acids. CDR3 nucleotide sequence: TGTGCCAGCAGCGCCCGGGACGGTAAAAACATTCAGTACTTC. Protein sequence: CASSARDGKNIQYF.

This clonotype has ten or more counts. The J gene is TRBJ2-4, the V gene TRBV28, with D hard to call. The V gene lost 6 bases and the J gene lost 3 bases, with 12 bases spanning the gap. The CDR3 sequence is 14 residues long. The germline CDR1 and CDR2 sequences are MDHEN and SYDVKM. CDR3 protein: CASRAPVGKNIQYF. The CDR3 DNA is TGTGCCAGCAGGGCCCCGGTGGGCAAAAACATTCAGTACTTC.

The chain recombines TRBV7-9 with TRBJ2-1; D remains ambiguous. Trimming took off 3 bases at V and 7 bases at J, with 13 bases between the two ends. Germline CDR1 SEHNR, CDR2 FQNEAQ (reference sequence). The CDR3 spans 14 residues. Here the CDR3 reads CASSFLEPVNEQFF. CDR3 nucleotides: TGTGCCAGCAGCTTTCTGGAGCCCGTAAATGAGCAGTTCTTC.

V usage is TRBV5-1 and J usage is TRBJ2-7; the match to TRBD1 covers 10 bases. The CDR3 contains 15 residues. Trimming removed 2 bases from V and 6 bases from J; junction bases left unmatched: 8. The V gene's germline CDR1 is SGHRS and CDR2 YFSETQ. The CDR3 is CASSLTPGQGREQYV. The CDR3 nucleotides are TGCGCCAGCAGCTTAACGCCGGGACAGGGGCGCGAGCAGTACGTC.

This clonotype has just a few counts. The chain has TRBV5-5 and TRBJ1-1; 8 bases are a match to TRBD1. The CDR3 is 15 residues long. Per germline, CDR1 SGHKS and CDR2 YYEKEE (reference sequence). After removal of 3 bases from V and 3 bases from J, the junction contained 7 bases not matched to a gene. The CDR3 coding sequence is TGTGCCAGCAGCTGGGGACAGGCGATTGACACTGAAGCTTTCTTT. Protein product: CASSWGQAIDTEAFF.

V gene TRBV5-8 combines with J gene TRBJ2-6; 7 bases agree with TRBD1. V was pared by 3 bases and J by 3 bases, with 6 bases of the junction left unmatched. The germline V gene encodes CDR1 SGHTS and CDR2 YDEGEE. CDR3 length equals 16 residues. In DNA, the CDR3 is TGTGCCAGCAGCTCGAACAGGGGTGGTGGGGCCAACGTCCTGACTTTC. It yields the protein CASSSNRGGGANVLTF.

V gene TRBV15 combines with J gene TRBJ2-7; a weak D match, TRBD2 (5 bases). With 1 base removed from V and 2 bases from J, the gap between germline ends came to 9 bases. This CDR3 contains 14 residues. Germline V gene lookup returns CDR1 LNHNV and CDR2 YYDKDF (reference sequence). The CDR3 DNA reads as TGTGCCACCAGCAGAGCGGGATATCCCTACGAGCAGTACGTC. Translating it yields CATSRAGYPYEQYV.

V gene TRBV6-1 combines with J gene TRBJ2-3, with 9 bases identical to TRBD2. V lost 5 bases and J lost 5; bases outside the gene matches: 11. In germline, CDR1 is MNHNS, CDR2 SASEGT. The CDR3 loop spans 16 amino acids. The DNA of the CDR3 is TGTGCCAGCAGTAAGCTAGCGGGGACTGCCCAAGATACGCAGTATTTT. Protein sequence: CASSKLAGTAQDTQYF.

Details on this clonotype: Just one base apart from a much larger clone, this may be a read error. The CDR3 bases are TGTGCCAGCAGCGGGGGACTTTGGGAGACCCAGTACTTC. This gives the protein CASSGGLWETQYF. The J gene is TRBJ2-5, the V gene TRBV9; weak D call: TRBD2 (6 bases). CDR1 and CDR2 from the germline V gene are SGDLS and YYNGEE. Trimming removed 3 bases from V and 5 bases from J, with 11 bases in between. The CDR3 has 13 residues.

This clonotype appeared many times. CDR3 DNA sequence: TGTGCCAGCAGCCAAGGGACGGGGAGAGGCGAGCAGTACTTC. Its translation: CASSQGTGRGEQYF. This chain connects TRBV3-1 to TRBJ2-7, with D maybe TRBD2 (5 bases). Trimming took off 1 base at V and 6 bases at J, with 13 bases between the two ends. This CDR3 comprises 14 residues. Germline V gene lookup returns CDR1 LGHDT and CDR2 YNNKEL (reference sequence).

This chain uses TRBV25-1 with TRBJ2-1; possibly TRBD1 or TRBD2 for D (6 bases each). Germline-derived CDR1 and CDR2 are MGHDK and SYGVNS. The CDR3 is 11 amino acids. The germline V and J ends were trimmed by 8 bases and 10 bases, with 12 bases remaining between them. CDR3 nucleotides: TGTGCCAGCGCTATCGGGGGCGAGCAGTTCTTC. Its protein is CASAIGGEQFF.

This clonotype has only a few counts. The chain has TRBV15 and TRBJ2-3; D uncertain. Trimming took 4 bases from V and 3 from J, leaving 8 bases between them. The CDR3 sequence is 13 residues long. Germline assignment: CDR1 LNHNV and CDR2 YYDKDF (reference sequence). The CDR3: CATSKGTTDTQYF. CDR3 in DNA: TGTGCCACCAGCAAAGGAACTACAGATACGCAGTATTTT. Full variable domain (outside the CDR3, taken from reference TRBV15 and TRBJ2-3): DAMVIQNPRYQVTQFGKPVTLSCSQTLNHNVMYWYQQKSSQAPKLLFHYYDKDFNNEADTPDNFQSRRPNTSFCFLDIRSPGLGDTAMYLCATSKGTTDTQYFGPGTRLTVL.

CDR3: CASSQRGVGEQFF. CDR3 DNA sequence: TGTGCCAGCAGTCAAAGGGGGGTGGGTGAGCAGTTCTTC. The chain has TRBV4-2 and TRBJ2-1, with D perhaps given as TRBD1 or TRBD2 (6 bases each). V lost 6 bases and J 9 bases, leaving 15 bases between the germline ends. The V gene's germline CDR1 is LGHNA and CDR2 YNFKEQ. The CDR3 is 13 amino acids.

The chain's CDR3 is CSVEKGSIPDTQYF. CDR3 in DNA: TGCAGCGTAGAAAAAGGGTCGATCCCAGATACGCAGTATTTT. The gene calls are TRBV29-1 and TRBJ2-3; D gene uncertain. The germline CDR1 and CDR2 sequences are SQVTM and ANQGSEA. Trimming took off 6 bases at V and 4 bases at J, with 17 bases between the two ends. This CDR3 contains 14 residues.

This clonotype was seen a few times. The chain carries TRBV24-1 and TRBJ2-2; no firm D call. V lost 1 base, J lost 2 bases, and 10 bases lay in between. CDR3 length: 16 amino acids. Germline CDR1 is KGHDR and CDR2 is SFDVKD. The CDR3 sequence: CATSDFRQTNTGELFF. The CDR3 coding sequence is TGTGCCACCAGTGATTTCCGGCAGACAAACACCGGGGAGCTGTTTTTT.